This TCR beta chain was sequenced in a study of blood T cell repertoires in COVID-19. About the research overall: Donors in the United States, Italy and Spain gave samples during acute or convalescent COVID-19.

The CDR3 contains 15 residues. V was cut by 2 bases and J by 2 bases, with 9 bases left in between. CDR1 KGHDR and CDR2 SFDVKD come from the germline V gene. The table came from immunoSEQ multiplex PCR; TCRdb's copy has only in-frame clones and leaves some out. This sample has about 52,000 clones, with over 80% found just once. The clonotype was recovered from a man in his 70s with active COVID-19. The material sequenced was peripheral blood. The chain joins TRBV24-1 to TRBJ2-1; possibly TRBD2 for D (5 bases). The CDR3 DNA reads TGTGCCACCAGTGATTCGGGGATTGCCTACAATGAGCAGTTCTTC. Translating it yields CATSDSGIAYNEQFF.